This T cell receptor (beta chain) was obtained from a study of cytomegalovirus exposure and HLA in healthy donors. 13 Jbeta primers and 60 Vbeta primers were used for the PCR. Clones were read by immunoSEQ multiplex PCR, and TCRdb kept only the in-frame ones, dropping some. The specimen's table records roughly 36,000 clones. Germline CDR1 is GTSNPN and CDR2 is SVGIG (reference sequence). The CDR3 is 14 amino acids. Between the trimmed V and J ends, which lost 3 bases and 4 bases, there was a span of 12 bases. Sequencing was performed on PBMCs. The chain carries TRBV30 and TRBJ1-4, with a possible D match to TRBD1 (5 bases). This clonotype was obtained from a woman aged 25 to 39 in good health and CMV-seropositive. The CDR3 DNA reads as TGTGCCTGGAGCACGGAGGGGTTTAATGAAAAACTGTTTTTT. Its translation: CAWSTEGFNEKLFF.